The 22 T cell receptor beta chains listed next were all sequenced from one sample in a study of control samples from healthy donors and cancer patients. Here immunoSEQ multiplex PCR was the method, and the copy in TCRdb shows in-frame clones only, minus some. This sample has 40,000 to 55,000 clones; over 90% occur once, and the top ten carry 23%. The sample taken for sequencing was PBMCs. Receptors originate from a woman in her fifties or sixties with head and neck cancer.

This clone has more than one count but fewer than ten. V usage is TRBV7-9 and J usage is TRBJ1-5; D is unresolved. The V end was cut by 4 bases, the J end by 2 bases, with 12 bases between. This CDR3 is 15 amino acids long. Germline-derived CDR1 and CDR2 are SEHNR and FQNEAQ (reference sequence). The chain's CDR3 is CASSSGLKGNQPQHF. The CDR3 DNA sequence: TGTGCCAGCAGCTCCGGTCTGAAGGGCAATCAGCCCCAGCATTTT.

The genes are TRBV19 and TRBJ2-6; D is ambiguous. This CDR3 comprises 15 residues. The V end lost 0 bases, the J end lost 1 base, and 4 bases lay between the germline ends. Per the germline V gene, CDR1 is LNHDA and CDR2 is SQIVND (reference sequence). This CDR3 reads CASSIELSGANVLTF. As DNA, the CDR3 is TGTGCCAGTAGTATAGAGTTATCTGGGGCCAACGTCCTGACTTTC.

This chain connects TRBV11-2 to TRBJ1-2; 7 bases match TRBD1. V gave up 5 bases and J gave up 8 bases; unmatched junction bases: 17. The CDR3 spans 16 residues. Germline CDR1 is SGHAT and CDR2 is FQNNGV. The CDR3 DNA sequence: TGTGCCAGCAGCGCCGGGACAGTCTCCCTTGGGTGGGGCTACACCTTC. It translates to CASSAGTVSLGWGYTF.

V and J are TRBV5-1 and TRBJ2-5, with D possibly TRBD2 on 5 matching bases. Germline CDR1 SGHRS, CDR2 YFSETQ. CDR3 length: 17 residues. Trimming shortened V by 0 bases and J by 2 bases, and 17 bases separated the two germline ends. The CDR3 nucleotides read TGCGCCAGCAGCTTGGGAGGAGTGGGAGTAGGGCAAGAGACCCAGTACTTC. This encodes CASSLGGVGVGQETQYF.

The gene calls are TRBV27 and TRBJ1-5; D gene uncertain. CDR1 is MNHEY and CDR2 is SMNVEV in the germline V gene (reference sequence). V lost 2 bases and J 0 bases, leaving 11 bases between the germline ends. The length of the CDR3 is 16 residues. The CDR3 loop reads CASSLTADHSNQPQHF. The CDR3 bases are TGTGCCAGCAGTTTAACGGCGGATCATAGCAATCAGCCCCAGCATTTT.

The V and J genes are TRBV27 and TRBJ2-7; TRBD2 is a possible D gene (6 bases). V lost 5 bases, J lost 9 bases, and 20 bases lay in between. The CDR3 has 14 residues. Germline V gene data show CDR1 as MNHEY and CDR2 as SMNVEV (reference sequence). As DNA, the CDR3 is TGTGCCAGCAGTATTGGTCCGTCGGGAGCTAGGCAGTACTTC. Translated, it gives CASSIGPSGARQYF.

In nucleotides, the CDR3 is TGTGCCAGCAGCGCCGGGGGCCTTTATAATTCACCCCTCCACTTT. The encoded protein is CASSAGGLYNSPLHF. The rearrangement links TRBV5-6 to TRBJ1-6, with TRBD1 as a possible D gene (6 bases). In germline, CDR1 is SGHDT, CDR2 YYEEEE. The CDR3 has 15 residues. V was shortened by 4 bases and J by 4 bases, with 12 bases between the two germline ends.

This chain links TRBV28 with TRBJ2-5; D not resolved. The CDR3 is made up of 14 amino acids. Germline CDR1 and CDR2: MDHEN and SYDVKM. Between the trimmed V and J ends, which lost 3 bases and 2 bases, there was a span of 10 bases. CDR3 region: CASSFRYTQETQYF. In DNA form, the CDR3 reads TGTGCCAGCAGTTTTCGCTATACGCAAGAGACCCAGTACTTC.

The genes are TRBV28 and TRBJ1-6; TRBD1 aligns across 7 bases. The germline V gene has CDR1 MDHEN and CDR2 SYDVKM. This CDR3 has 18 amino acids. J gave up 7 bases and V 2 bases, and 14 bases lay outside the gene matches. The CDR3 DNA sequence: TGTGCCAGCAGTTTAAGGCGGGACAGCGGGGGGACCAATTCACCCCTCCACTTT. This gives the protein CASSLRRDSGGTNSPLHF.

The rearrangement uses TRBV5-6 and TRBJ2-1, with 10 bases identical to TRBD2. CDR1 is SGHDT, CDR2 YYEEEE, per germline. J was trimmed by 10 bases and V by 0 bases; bases with no gene match: 10. This CDR3 is built from 16 residues. Written as DNA, the CDR3 is TGTGCCAGCAGCTTGGGACTAGCGGGCGGGGGGGCGGAGCAGTTCTTC. Translation: CASSLGLAGGGAEQFF.

A single count supports this clone. V gene TRBV28 combines with J gene TRBJ1-5; TRBD1 agrees at 10 bases. This CDR3 is 17 amino acids long. The junction had 15 bases not matched to a gene; V was cut back by 7 bases and J by 6 bases. Germline CDR1 MDHEN, CDR2 SYDVKM. CDR3: CASIRQGAQYRGQPQHF. In nucleotides, the CDR3 is TGTGCCAGCATCCGACAGGGGGCGCAGTATCGCGGTCAGCCCCAGCATTTT.

The chain carries TRBV29-1 and TRBJ1-4, with D possibly being TRBD1 (6 bases). CDR3 size: 12 residues. Germline V gene lookup returns CDR1 SQVTM and CDR2 ANQGSEA. Trimming removed 7 bases at V and 3 bases at J, with 9 bases between. In DNA form, the CDR3 reads TGCAGCGCGACAGGATCTAATGAAAAACTGTTTTTT. It is translated as CSATGSNEKLFF.

The V and J genes are TRBV14 and TRBJ2-5; D is possibly TRBD1 (5 bases). The V end lost 2 bases, the J end lost 4 bases, and 14 bases lay between the germline ends. Germline CDR1 reads SGHDN; CDR2 reads FVKESK. This CDR3 contains 15 residues. The CDR3 is CASSQNWGLRETQYF. The CDR3 nucleotides read TGTGCCAGCAGCCAAAACTGGGGCCTACGAGAGACCCAGTACTTC.

The chain carries TRBV27 and TRBJ2-2, with a tentative D call TRBD2 (6 bases). Between the trimmed V and J ends, which lost 1 base and 3 bases, there was a span of 12 bases. Germline V gene data show CDR1 as MNHEY and CDR2 as SMNVEV (reference sequence). CDR3 length: 16 amino acids. CDR3 loop: CASSLLGGYDTGELFF. CDR3 bases: TGTGCCAGCAGTTTATTAGGAGGGTATGACACCGGGGAGCTGTTTTTT.

The rearrangement uses TRBV11-2 and TRBJ1-1, with 8 nucleotides matching TRBD1. Germline CDR1 and CDR2: SGHAT and FQNNGV. The J segment lost 4 bases and the V segment lost 4 bases, leaving 2 bases of the junction unmatched. The CDR3 is made up of 13 amino acids. DNA for the CDR3: TGTGCCAGCAGCTCGCAGGGGGCCACTGAAGCTTTCTTT. It codes for CASSSQGATEAFF.

The chain combines TRBV5-1 with TRBJ2-7; D is possibly TRBD1 or TRBD2 (6 bases each). V was trimmed by 0 bases and J by 4 bases, leaving 14 bases between them. Germline V gives CDR1 SGHRS, CDR2 YFSETQ. This CDR3 is 15 amino acids long. CDR3 sequence reads: CASSLGAGGWYEQYF. Written as DNA, the CDR3 is TGCGCCAGCAGCTTGGGAGCCGGGGGCTGGTACGAGCAGTACTTC.

This clone has more than one count but fewer than ten. J is TRBJ1-5 and V is TRBV2, with D perhaps TRBD1 (5 bases). CDR1 is SNHLY, CDR2 FYNNEI, per germline. This CDR3 comprises 15 residues. V lost 5 bases to trimming and J lost 3 bases, with 14 bases between them. CDR3 amino acids: CASSLQPGNNQPQHF. CDR3 nucleotides: TGTGCCAGCAGTCTACAACCAGGGAACAATCAGCCCCAGCATTTT.

V usage is TRBV7-3 and J usage is TRBJ2-5; D assignment may be TRBD1 or TRBD2 (5 bases each). The germline V gene has CDR1 SGHTA and CDR2 FQGTGA. The CDR3 runs to 17 residues. V was trimmed by 5 bases and J by 4 bases, leaving 23 bases between them. The CDR3 loop is CASSPDPRGGGRETQYF. The CDR3 DNA follows: TGTGCCAGCAGCCCCGACCCACGGGGCGGCGGGCGAGAGACCCAGTACTTC. Full variable domain (missing parts from reference TRBV7-3 and TRBJ2-5): GAGVSQTPSNKVTEKGKYVELRCDPISGHTALYWYRQSLGQGPEFLIYFQGTGAADDSGLPNDRFFAVRPEGSVSTLKIQRTERGDSAVYLCASSPDPRGGGRETQYFGPGTRLLVL.

The gene calls are TRBV11-2 and TRBJ2-1; D might be TRBD2 (6 bases). The CDR3 is made up of 15 amino acids. V dropped 1 base and J dropped 2 bases, with 9 bases sitting between them. Germline V gives CDR1 SGHAT, CDR2 FQNNGV. In DNA form, the CDR3 reads TGTGCCAGCAGCTTAGGGGGGGAGCCCTACAATGAGCAGTTCTTC. Translated: CASSLGGEPYNEQFF.

This clone has just one count. The chain has TRBV29-1 and TRBJ1-1, with 9 bases that match TRBD1. J lost 4 bases, V lost 6 bases, and 3 bases had no gene match. This CDR3 has 12 residues. The germline gives CDR1 SQVTM, CDR2 ANQGSEA. The CDR3 loop reads CSVATGGTEAFF. The CDR3 DNA is TGCAGCGTGGCGACAGGGGGCACTGAAGCTTTCTTT.

This chain joins TRBV30 and TRBJ2-1; tentative D call: TRBD1 (6 bases). The CDR3 runs to 14 residues. The V end lost 1 base, the J end lost 8 bases, and 15 bases lay between the germline ends. Germline-derived CDR1 and CDR2 are GTSNPN and SVGIG (reference sequence). The CDR3 here is CAWSGLTGRDEQFF. The CDR3 nucleotides read TGTGCCTGGAGTGGCCTTACAGGGCGGGATGAGCAGTTCTTC.

J is TRBJ2-5 and V is TRBV24-1; TRBD2 is a possible D gene (7 bases). This CDR3 comprises 16 residues. V lost 8 bases and J lost 0, with 18 bases in between. Germline-derived CDR1 and CDR2 are KGHDR and SFDVKD. CDR3 coding DNA: TGTGCCACCACGGGCGGGGGCCCCTCGTACCAAGAGACCCAGTACTTC. It encodes CATTGGGPSYQETQYF.